The entry that follows covers one TCR beta chain sequence. It lacks a known antigen. The input lacks base qualities; no much larger clone sits a single base away. The CDR3 runs 15 amino acids, cysteine and phenylalanine included. Only the CDR3 part of the read is kept: 45 bases, read in frame from the first base. A distance of 13 bases separates the germline ends of V and J, which lose 0 bases and 7 bases respectively. Looking up the germline V gene yields CDR1 SGHRS and CDR2 YFSETQ. T-allo10 cells derived from donors were reported to be host alloantigen-specific and anergic, and to suppress in an alloantigen-specific manner. This entry belongs to a study of type 1 regulatory T cells (dated by TCRdb to 2020 to 2022). Regarding the complete study: The study characterized an in vitro protocol that generated a Tr1-enriched, alloantigen-specific CD4 T cell product named T-allo10. T-allo10 was being tested clinically in patients with hematological malignancies who were undergoing allogeneic hematopoietic stem cell transplantation.

Data came from an Illumina MiSeq. TCRdb cleaned the public reads at Q25 with fastp, built clones with MiXCR and kept in-frame beta chains. Entries are consolidated by CDR3 protein sequence, retaining the most common genes and DNA. This sample holds 60,000 to 80,000 distinct CDR3 sequences; about 69% were observed only once. The top ten clones comprise 6.5% to 8.5% of the sample. The chain links TRBV5-1 with TRBJ2-2; tentative D gene TRBD1, with 5 bases matching. The clonotype originates from a human donor in good health. The sample taken for sequencing was cultured T cells, either the whole culture or a sorted T cell fraction (not recorded which). The cell subset or site label here, explained by the study, means: Tr1-enriched cell product generated in vitro against host alloantigens. The base sequence is TGCGCCAGCAGCTTGGACGGCAGGGCTAACGGGGAGCTGTTTTTT. It translates to CASSLDGRANGELFF.